This T cell receptor beta chain is from a study of a mutant IDH1 vaccine in newly diagnosed glioma. Study background: The treated group averaged approximately 42 years old and was about 62% male, about 38% female. Most had both radiotherapy and temozolomide beforehand; others had only one.

General study points: Changes in the top peripheral T cell clonotypes seemingly had no bearing on pseudoprogression.

Time point defined: baseline, week 1 (first vaccination visit). Noted treatment: pre-vaccination baseline after standard-of-care therapy. New WHO grade 3 or 4 astrocytomas that were IDH1-mutant and ATRX-lost had been found in donors. Repertoires were generated with immunoSEQ multiplex PCR, while TCRdb's copy carries only in-frame clones and drops some. The data show 70,000 to 95,000 clones, with over 75% seen just once and around 5.2% held by the top ten. With respect to this clone: As yet, its antigen is unknown.

The germline CDR1 and CDR2 sequences are KGHSH and LQKENI. V was pared by 4 bases and J by 5 bases, with 9 bases between. The length of the CDR3 is 12 residues. The TCR originated in a man between 40 and 49 years old with glioma. Some clones in this sample may be carry-over from other donors' samples. Sequences were derived from PBMCs, sampled from a glioma patient treated with radiotherapy, temozolomide or both. V usage is TRBV18 and J usage is TRBJ2-7; D call uncertain. This CDR3 is CASSRRTDEQYF. In DNA form, the CDR3 reads TGTGCCAGCTCACGCCGGACGGACGAGCAGTACTTC.